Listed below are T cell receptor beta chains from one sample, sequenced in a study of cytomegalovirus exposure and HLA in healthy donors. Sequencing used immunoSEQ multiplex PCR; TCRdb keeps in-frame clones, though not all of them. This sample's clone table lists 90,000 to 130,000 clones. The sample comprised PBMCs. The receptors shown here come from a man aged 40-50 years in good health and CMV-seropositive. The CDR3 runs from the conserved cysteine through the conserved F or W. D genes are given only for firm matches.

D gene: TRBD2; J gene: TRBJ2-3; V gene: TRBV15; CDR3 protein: CATSGGLAGRTDTQYF; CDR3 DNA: TGTGCCACCAGCGGCGGACTAGCGGGAAGGACAGATACGCAGTATTTT
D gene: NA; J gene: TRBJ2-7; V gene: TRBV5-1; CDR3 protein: CASSLTAGSSEQYF; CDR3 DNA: TGCGCCAGCAGCTTGACGGCAGGGTCAAGTGAGCAGTACTTC
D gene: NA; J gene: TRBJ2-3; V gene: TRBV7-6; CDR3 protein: CASSLRGGSTDTQYF; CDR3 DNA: TGTGCCAGCAGCCTAAGGGGGGGTAGCACAGATACGCAGTATTTT
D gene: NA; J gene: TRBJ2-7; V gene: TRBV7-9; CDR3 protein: CASSFPGLQNEQYF; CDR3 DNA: TGTGCCAGCAGCTTCCCGGGTCTTCAAAACGAGCAGTACTTC
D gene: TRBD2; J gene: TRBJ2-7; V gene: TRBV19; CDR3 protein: CASKELAGASEQYF; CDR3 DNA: TGTGCCAGTAAGGAGCTAGCGGGAGCTTCTGAGCAGTACTTC
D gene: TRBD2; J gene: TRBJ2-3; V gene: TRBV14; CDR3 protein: CASSQGPWIAGAFTDTQYF; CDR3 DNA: TGTGCCAGCAGCCAAGGTCCCTGGATAGCGGGAGCTTTCACAGATACGCAGTATTTT
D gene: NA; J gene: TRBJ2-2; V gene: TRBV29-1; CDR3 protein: CSVAAGGSTGELFF; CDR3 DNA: TGCAGCGTTGCAGCGGGTGGGAGCACCGGGGAGCTGTTTTTT
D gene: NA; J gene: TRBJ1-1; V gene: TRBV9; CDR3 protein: CASSPVARGIEAFF; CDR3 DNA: TGTGCCAGCAGCCCTGTTGCGAGGGGGATTGAAGCTTTCTTT
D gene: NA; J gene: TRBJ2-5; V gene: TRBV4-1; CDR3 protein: CASSQRGNIDETQYF; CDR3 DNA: TGCGCCAGCAGCCAACGGGGGAACATCGACGAGACCCAGTACTTC
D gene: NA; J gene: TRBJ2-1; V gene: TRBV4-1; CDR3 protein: CASSQDKRRGILGGEQFF; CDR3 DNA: TGCGCCAGCAGCCAAGATAAAAGGAGGGGAATCCTCGGCGGCGAGCAGTTCTTC
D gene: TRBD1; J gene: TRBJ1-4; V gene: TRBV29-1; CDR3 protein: CSVGNRGANEKLFF; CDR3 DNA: TGCAGCGTTGGAAACAGGGGAGCTAATGAAAAACTGTTTTTT
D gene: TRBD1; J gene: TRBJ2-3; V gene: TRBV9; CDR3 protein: CASSAGQGFTDTQYF; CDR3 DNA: TGTGCCAGCAGCGCCGGACAGGGGTTCACAGATACGCAGTATTTT
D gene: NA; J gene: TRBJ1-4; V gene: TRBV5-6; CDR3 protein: CASSLGRIVEKLFF; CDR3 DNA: TGTGCCAGCAGCTTGGGCAGGATAGTCGAAAAACTGTTTTTT
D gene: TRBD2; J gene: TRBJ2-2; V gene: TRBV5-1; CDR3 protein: CASSLGSSGNTGELFF; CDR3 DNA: TGCGCCAGCAGCTTGGGGTCTAGCGGGAACACCGGGGAGCTGTTTTTT
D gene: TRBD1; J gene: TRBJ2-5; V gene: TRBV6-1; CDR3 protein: CASSANRGQETQYF; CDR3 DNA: TGTGCCAGCAGTGCCAACAGGGGCCAAGAGACCCAGTACTTC
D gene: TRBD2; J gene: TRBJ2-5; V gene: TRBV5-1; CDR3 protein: CASSLGASGKGETQYF; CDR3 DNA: TGCGCCAGCAGCTTGGGTGCCAGCGGGAAGGGGGAGACCCAGTACTTC
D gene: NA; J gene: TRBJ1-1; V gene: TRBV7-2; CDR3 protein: CASSPRALYTEAFF; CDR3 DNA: TGTGCCAGCAGCCCGCGGGCCTTATATACTGAAGCTTTCTTT
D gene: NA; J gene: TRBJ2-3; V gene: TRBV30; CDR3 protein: CAWIRESTDTQYF; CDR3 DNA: TGTGCCTGGATACGGGAGAGCACAGATACGCAGTATTTT
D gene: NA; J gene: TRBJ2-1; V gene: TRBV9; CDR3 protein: CASSDRYNEQFF; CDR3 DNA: TGTGCCAGCAGCGATCGCTACAATGAGCAGTTCTTC
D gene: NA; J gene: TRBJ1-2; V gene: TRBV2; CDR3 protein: CASSGLSNYGYTF; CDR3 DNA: TGTGCCAGCAGCGGACTTTCTAACTATGGCTACACCTTC
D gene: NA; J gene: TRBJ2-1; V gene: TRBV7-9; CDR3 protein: CASSSSGGGAFF; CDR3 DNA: TGTGCCAGCAGCTCAAGTGGGGGAGGTGCGTTCTTC
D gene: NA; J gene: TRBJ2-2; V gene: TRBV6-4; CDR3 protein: CASSRLVNTGELFF; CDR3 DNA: TGTGCCAGCAGCCGACTAGTAAACACCGGGGAGCTGTTTTTT
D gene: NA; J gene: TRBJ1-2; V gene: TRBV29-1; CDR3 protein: CSVAGVDGYTF; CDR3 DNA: TGCAGCGTTGCAGGGGTCGATGGCTACACCTTC
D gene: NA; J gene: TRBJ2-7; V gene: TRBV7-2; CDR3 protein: CASSLGRSEQYF; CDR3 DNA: TGTGCCAGCAGCTTAGGGCGGTCCGAGCAGTACTTC
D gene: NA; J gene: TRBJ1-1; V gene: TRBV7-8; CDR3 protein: CASSPSIQGNTEAFF; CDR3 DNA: TGTGCCAGCAGCCCGTCGATACAGGGGAACACTGAAGCTTTCTTT
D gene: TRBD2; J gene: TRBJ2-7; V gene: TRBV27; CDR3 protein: CVSSTEYGRAGEQYF; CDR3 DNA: TGTGTCAGCAGTACCGAATACGGGAGGGCGGGCGAGCAGTACTTC
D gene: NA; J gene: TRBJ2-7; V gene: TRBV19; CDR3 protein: CASSISYSAYEQYF; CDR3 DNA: TGTGCCAGTAGTATTTCGTACAGTGCCTACGAGCAGTACTTC
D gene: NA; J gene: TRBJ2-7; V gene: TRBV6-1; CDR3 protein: CASGGTFSSYEQYF; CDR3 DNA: TGTGCCAGCGGGGGGACTTTTTCCTCCTACGAGCAGTACTTC
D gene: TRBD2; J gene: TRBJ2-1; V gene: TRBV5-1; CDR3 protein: CASSSDNSSGGSNEQFF; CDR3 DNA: TGCGCCAGCAGCTCCGACAATTCTAGCGGGGGCTCCAATGAGCAGTTCTTC
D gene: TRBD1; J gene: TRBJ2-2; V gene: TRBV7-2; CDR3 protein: CASSPLTGGHRTGELFF; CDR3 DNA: TGTGCCAGCAGCCCGCTAACAGGGGGGCACCGAACCGGGGAGCTGTTTTTT
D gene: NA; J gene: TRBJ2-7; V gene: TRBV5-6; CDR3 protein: CASSSRYRLYEQYF; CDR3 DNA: TGTGCCAGCAGCTCTAGGTACCGGCTCTACGAGCAGTACTTC
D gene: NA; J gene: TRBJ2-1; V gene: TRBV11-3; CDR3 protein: CASSLGGGNEQFF; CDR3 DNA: TGTGCCAGCAGCTTAGGTGGGGGGAATGAGCAGTTCTTC
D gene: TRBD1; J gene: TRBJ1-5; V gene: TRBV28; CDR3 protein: CASSLRQGNNQPQHF; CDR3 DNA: TGTGCCAGCAGCTTACGACAGGGGAACAATCAGCCCCAGCATTTT
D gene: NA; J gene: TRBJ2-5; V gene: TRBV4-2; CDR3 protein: CASSQDVGWTQYF; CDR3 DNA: TGTGCCAGCAGCCAAGATGTCGGGTGGACCCAGTACTTC
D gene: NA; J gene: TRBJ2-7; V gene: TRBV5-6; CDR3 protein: CASSPSLGPTVYEQYF; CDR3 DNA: TGTGCCAGCAGCCCCTCCCTCGGTCCAACAGTTTACGAGCAGTACTTC
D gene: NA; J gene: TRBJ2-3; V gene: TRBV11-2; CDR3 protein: CASSLRGLGTDTQYF; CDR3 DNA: TGTGCCAGCAGCTTGCGTGGGCTGGGCACAGATACGCAGTATTTT
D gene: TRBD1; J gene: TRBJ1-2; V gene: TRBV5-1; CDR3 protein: CASSLTSQGAHYGYTF; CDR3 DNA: TGCGCCAGCAGCTTGACGAGCCAGGGGGCTCACTATGGCTACACCTTC
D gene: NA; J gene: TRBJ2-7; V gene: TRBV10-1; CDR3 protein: CASSESNRPEQYF; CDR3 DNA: TGCGCCAGCAGTGAGTCTAACAGACCAGAGCAGTACTTC
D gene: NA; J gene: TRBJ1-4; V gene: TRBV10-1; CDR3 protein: CASSGQGLPINEKLFF; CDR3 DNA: TGCGCCAGCAGTGGGCAGGGACTCCCCATTAATGAAAAACTGTTTTTT
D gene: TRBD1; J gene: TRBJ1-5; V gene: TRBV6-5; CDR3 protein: CASRLTGTQPQHF; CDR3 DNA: TGTGCCAGCAGGCTGACAGGGACTCAGCCCCAGCATTTT
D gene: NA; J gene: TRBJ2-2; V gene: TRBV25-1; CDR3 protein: CASSEGRELFF; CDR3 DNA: TGTGCCAGCAGTGAAGGGCGGGAGCTGTTTTTT
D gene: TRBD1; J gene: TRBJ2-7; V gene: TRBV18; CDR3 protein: CASSPTFGQAASQGSSYEQYF; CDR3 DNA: TGTGCCAGCTCACCAACCTTCGGACAGGCCGCCTCCCAAGGGAGCTCCTACGAGCAGTACTTC
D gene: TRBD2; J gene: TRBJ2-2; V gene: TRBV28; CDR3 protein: CASFAGGLHGELFF; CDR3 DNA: TGTGCCAGCTTCGCGGGAGGCCTTCACGGGGAGCTGTTTTTT
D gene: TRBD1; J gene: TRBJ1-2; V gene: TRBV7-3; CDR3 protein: CASSLIMYIVPGQGACGYTF; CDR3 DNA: TGTGCCAGCAGCTTAATCATGTACATAGTTCCGGGACAGGGGGCGTGTGGCTACACCTTC
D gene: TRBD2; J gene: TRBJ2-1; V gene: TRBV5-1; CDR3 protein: CASSPVAGSSASTYNEQFF; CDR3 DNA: TGCGCCAGCAGCCCTGTAGCGGGTTCCTCAGCGAGTACCTACAATGAGCAGTTCTTC
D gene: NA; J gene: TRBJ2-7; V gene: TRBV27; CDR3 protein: CASSHSIAGTPAYEQYF; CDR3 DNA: TGTGCCAGCAGTCACTCCATAGCCGGGACACCAGCCTACGAGCAGTACTTC
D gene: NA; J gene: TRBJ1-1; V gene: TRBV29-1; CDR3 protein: CSAARSQTGNTEAFF; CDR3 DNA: TGCAGCGCAGCACGGTCTCAGACAGGGAACACTGAAGCTTTCTTT
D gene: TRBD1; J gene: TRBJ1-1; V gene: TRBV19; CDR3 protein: CASKYRGTAEAFF; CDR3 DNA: TGTGCCAGTAAATACAGGGGAACCGCTGAAGCTTTCTTT
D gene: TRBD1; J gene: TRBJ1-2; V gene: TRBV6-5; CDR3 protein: CASSLGQGTYGYTF; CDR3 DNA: TGTGCCAGCAGTCTAGGACAGGGGACCTATGGCTACACCTTC
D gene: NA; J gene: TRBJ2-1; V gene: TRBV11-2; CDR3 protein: CASSLAGSAYNEQFF; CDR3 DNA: TGTGCCAGCAGCTTAGCCGGGAGCGCCTACAATGAGCAGTTCTTC
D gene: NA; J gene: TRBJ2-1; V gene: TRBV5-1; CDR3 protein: CASSIVPGEGGEQFF; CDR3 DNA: TGCGCCAGCAGCATCGTCCCTGGTGAGGGTGGTGAGCAGTTCTTC
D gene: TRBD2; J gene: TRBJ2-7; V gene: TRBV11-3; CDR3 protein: CASSRPLAEGEQYF; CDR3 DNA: TGTGCCAGCAGCCGGCCCCTAGCGGAGGGCGAGCAGTACTTC
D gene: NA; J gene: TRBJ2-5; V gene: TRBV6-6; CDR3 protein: CASSYGDTTETQYF; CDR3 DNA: TGTGCCAGCAGTTACGGGGACACGACAGAGACCCAGTACTTC
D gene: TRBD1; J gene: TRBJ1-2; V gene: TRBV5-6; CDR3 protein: CASSYTGAGGNYGYTF; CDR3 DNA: TGTGCCAGCAGCTACACGGGGGCAGGGGGTAACTATGGCTACACCTTC
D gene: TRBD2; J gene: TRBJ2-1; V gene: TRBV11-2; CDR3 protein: CASSYGLAGGPSSYNEQFF; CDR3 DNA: TGTGCCAGCAGCTACGGACTAGCGGGAGGACCCTCCTCCTACAATGAGCAGTTCTTC